Listed below are T cell receptor beta chains from one sample, sequenced in a study of metastatic and nonmetastatic thyroid tumors. TCRdb reassembled clones from the PCR reads with MiXCR. The sample records over 12,000 clones, roughly 29% being singletons. Sequencing used tumor tissue. Receptors were obtained from a female donor with papillary thyroid cancer or a benign thyroid nodule (not recorded which). Some clones in this sample may be carry-over from other donors' samples. Both conserved end residues are part of each CDR3. D genes are given only for firm matches. Only some rows state a clone size, as once, few, many or a class for expanded clones.

DNA | CDR3 | D | V | size | J
TGTGCCAGCAGTTTGTCGGCTGGTGAGCAGTTCTTC | CASSLSAGEQFF | . | TRBV28 | many | TRBJ2-1
TGTGCCAGCAGCCAATTCCTGAAAGGACGGACCCTCCTAGACTATGGCTACACCTTC | CASSQFLKGRTLLDYGYTF | . | TRBV3-1 | many | TRBJ1-2
TGCGCCAGCAGCCAACCCGGACTGATCTCTGTAAACACCATATATTTT | CASSQPGLISVNTIYF | . | TRBV4-1 | . | TRBJ1-3
TGCGCCAGCAGCTTGGTAGGGCTTGAGAGGACCGGGGAGCTGTTTTTT | CASSLVGLERTGELFF | . | TRBV5-1 | few | TRBJ2-2
TGTGCCAGCAGTCTCACGGGGGTCCAAGAGACCCAGTACTTC | CASSLTGVQETQYF | . | TRBV6-1 | medium-sized | TRBJ2-5
TGTGCCAGCAGTCGGACGCTGAACACCGGGGAGCTGTTTTTT | CASSRTLNTGELFF | . | TRBV6-1 | medium-sized | TRBJ2-2
TGTGCCAGCAGTCTAGCGGAGACCTACAATGAGCAGTTCTTC | CASSLAETYNEQFF | TRBD2 | TRBV6-1 | medium-sized | TRBJ2-1
TGTGCCAGCAGGCCATCAGCGGGCAATGAGCAGTTCTTC | CASRPSAGNEQFF | . | TRBV11-3 | . | TRBJ2-1
TGCGCCAGCAGCTTGCAAGAGGGGGAGCAGTACTTC | CASSLQEGEQYF | . | TRBV5-1 | medium-sized | TRBJ2-7
TGCGCCAGCAGCCCTTGGACAGGACCCAACAATGAGCAGTTCTTC | CASSPWTGPNNEQFF | TRBD1 | TRBV5-1 | . | TRBJ2-1
TGTGCCAGCAGCACAGAGGGGAGAAGGGCCGAGCAGTACTTC | CASSTEGRRAEQYF | . | TRBV6-1 | medium-sized | TRBJ2-7
TGCAGTGCTAGAGATTCGGACAGGGGGGCGACTGAAGCTTTCTTT | CSARDSDRGATEAFF | TRBD1 | TRBV20-1 | once | TRBJ1-1
TGTGCCAGCAGTCAGTCACAAGCTACCTTCTATGGCTACACCTTC | CASSQSQATFYGYTF | . | TRBV27 | . | TRBJ1-2
TGTGCCAGCAAAACGTCGCACTTTGGGACCCAGTACTTC | CASKTSHFGTQYF | . | TRBV6-1 | few | TRBJ2-5
TGTGCCACCAGCAGGCTAGGGCAAGAGACCCAGTACTTC | CATSRLGQETQYF | . | TRBV15 | many | TRBJ2-5
TGTGCCAGCAGCTTGTTTGGGACTAGCCTAACCTACGAGCAGTACTTC | CASSLFGTSLTYEQYF | TRBD2 | TRBV7-8 | . | TRBJ2-7
TGTGCCAGCAGCTTAGAGGCAGGGGAAATTAACTATGGCTACACCTTC | CASSLEAGEINYGYTF | . | TRBV7-8 | medium-sized | TRBJ1-2
TGTGCCAGCAGTCAAAAACCCGGGACAGGATTGAACGAGCAGTACTTC | CASSQKPGTGLNEQYF | TRBD1 | TRBV6-1 | . | TRBJ2-7